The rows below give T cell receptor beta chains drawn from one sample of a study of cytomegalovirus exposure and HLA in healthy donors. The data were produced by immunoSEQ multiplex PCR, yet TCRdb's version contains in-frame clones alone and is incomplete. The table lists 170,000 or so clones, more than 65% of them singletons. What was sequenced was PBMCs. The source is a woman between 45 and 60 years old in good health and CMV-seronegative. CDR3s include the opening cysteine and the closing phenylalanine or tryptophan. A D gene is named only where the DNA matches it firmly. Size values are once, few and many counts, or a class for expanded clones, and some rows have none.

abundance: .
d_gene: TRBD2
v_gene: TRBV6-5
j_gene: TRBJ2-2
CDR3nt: TGTGCCAGCAAGGCTAGCGGGGTGGCCGGGGAGCTGTTTTTT
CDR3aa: CASKASGVAGELFF

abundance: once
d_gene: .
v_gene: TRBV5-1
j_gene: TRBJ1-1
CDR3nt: TGCGCCAGCAGCTTAGGGAGAGAAGCTTTCTTT
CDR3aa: CASSLGREAFF

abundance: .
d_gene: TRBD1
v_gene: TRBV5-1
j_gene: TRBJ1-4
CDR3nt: TGCGCCAGCAGCGGAGAGGGGGCAAAGGGTGAAAAACTGTTTTTT
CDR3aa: CASSGEGAKGEKLFF

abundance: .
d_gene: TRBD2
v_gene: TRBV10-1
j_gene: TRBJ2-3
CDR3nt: TGCGCCAGCAACCCGGGACTAAGCACAGATACGCAGTATTTT
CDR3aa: CASNPGLSTDTQYF

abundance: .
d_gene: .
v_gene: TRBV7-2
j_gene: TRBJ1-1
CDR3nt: TGTGCCAGCAGCATGGGGCAGAACACTGAAGCTTTCTTT
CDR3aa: CASSMGQNTEAFF

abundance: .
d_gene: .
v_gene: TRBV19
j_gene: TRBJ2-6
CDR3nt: TGTGCCAGTCGCTCTCCCGGTGGGGCCAACGTCCTGACTTTC
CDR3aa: CASRSPGGANVLTF

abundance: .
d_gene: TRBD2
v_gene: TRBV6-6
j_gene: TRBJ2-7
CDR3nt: TGTGCCAGCAGTTATGAGGGCCAGCGGGGGGGCTCCGAGCAGTACTTC
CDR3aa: CASSYEGQRGGSEQYF

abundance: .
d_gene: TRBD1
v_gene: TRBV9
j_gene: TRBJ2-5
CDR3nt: TGTGCCAGCAGCGTAGGGGTAAGAGACAGGGGTAGAGAGACCCAGTACTTC
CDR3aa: CASSVGVRDRGRETQYF

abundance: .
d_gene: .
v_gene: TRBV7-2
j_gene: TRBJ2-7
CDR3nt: TGTGCCAGCAGCTTAGTTCGCAGGGAGGAGGACGAGCAGTACTTC
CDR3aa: CASSLVRREEDEQYF

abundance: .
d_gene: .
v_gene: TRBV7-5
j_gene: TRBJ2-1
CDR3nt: TGTGCCAGAAAATTACTAGCGGGGGGGTTCCTTCCCCTGCCCACAGACAATGAGCAGTTCTTC
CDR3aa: CARKLLAGGFLPLPTDNEQFF

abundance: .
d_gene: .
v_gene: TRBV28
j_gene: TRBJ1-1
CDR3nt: TGTGCCAGCAGTCCCTATCTGAACACTGAAGCTTTCTTT
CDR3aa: CASSPYLNTEAFF

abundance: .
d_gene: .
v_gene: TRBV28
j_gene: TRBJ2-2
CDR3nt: TGTGCCAGCAGACCACAGGGGAACACCGGGGAGCTGTTTTTT
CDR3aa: CASRPQGNTGELFF

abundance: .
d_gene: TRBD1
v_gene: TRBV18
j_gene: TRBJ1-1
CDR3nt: TGTGCCAGCTCACCATATTCGACAGGGGTGACGAGAACTGAAGCTTTCTTT
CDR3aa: CASSPYSTGVTRTEAFF

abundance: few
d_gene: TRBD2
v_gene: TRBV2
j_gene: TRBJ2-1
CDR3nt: TGTGCCAGCAGTGTGGGACTAGCGGGCCTGCAGTTCTTC
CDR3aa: CASSVGLAGLQFF

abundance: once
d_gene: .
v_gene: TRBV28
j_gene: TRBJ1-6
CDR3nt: TGTGCCAGCAGAGGGCAGGGTAATAATTCACCCCTCCACTTT
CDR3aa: CASRGQGNNSPLHF

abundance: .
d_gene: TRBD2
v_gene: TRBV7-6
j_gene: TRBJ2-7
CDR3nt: TGTGCCAGCAGCTTACTAGCGGGCTCCTACGAGCAGTACTTC
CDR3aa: CASSLLAGSYEQYF

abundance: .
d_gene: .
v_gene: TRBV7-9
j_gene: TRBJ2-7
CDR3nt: TGTGCCAGCAGCTTCACGGCGGGGACCGAGCAGTACTTC
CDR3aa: CASSFTAGTEQYF

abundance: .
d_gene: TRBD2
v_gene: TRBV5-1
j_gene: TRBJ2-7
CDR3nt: TGCGCCAGCAGACGGAGAGGGACTAGCGCGAGCTCCTACGAGCAGTACTTC
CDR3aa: CASRRRGTSASSYEQYF

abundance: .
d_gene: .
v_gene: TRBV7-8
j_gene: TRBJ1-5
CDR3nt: TGTGCCAGCAGCTTAGTACACCAGCCCCAGCATTTT
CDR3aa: CASSLVHQPQHF

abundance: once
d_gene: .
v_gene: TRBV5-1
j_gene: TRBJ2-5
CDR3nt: TGCGCCAGCAGCTTCAGCGGTCAGGAGACCCAGTACTTC
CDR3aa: CASSFSGQETQYF

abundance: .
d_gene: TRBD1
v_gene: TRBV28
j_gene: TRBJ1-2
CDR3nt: TGTGCCAGCAGTATACAGACCGGGACAGGGGACTATGGCTACACCTTC
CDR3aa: CASSIQTGTGDYGYTF

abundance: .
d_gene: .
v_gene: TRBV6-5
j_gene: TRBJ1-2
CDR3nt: TGTGCCAGCAGTTATATTAGGGGGTACTATGGCTACACCTTC
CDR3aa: CASSYIRGYYGYTF

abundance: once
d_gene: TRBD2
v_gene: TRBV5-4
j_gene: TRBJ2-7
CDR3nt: TGTGCCAGCAGCTTGGCCCAGCGGGGTCCTAGCGAGCAGTACTTC
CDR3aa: CASSLAQRGPSEQYF

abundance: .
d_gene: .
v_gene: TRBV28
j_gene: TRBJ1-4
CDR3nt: TGTGCCAGCAGCAGCCGGGGACTCAGTAATGAAAAACTGTTTTTT
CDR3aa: CASSSRGLSNEKLFF

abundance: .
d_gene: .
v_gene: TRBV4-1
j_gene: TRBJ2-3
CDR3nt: TGCGCCAGCAGCCAAGATCCGAGCACAGATACGCAGTATTTT
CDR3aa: CASSQDPSTDTQYF

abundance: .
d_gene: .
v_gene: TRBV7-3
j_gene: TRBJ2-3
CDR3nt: TGTGCCAGCAGCCCACGGGTAGCCGTAGTCCCAGATACGCAGTATTTT
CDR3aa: CASSPRVAVVPDTQYF

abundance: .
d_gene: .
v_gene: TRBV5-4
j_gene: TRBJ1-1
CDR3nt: TGTGCCAGCAGCTCGGGAGGGGGGCTGAACACTGAAGCTTTCTTT
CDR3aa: CASSSGGGLNTEAFF

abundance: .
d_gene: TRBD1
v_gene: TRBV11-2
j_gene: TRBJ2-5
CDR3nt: TGTGCCAGCAGCTTCCGCCTTACAGGGGACGAGACCCAGTACTTC
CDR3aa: CASSFRLTGDETQYF

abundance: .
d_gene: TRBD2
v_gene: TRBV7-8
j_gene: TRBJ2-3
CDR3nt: TGTGCCAGCAGCATTGGACTAGCGGGGGGGCCTAGCACAGATACGCAGTATTTT
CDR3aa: CASSIGLAGGPSTDTQYF